The 5 T cell receptor beta chains listed next were all sequenced from one sample in a study of T-cell reconstitution after alpha-beta-depleted transplantation in children. It was with unique molecular identifiers that the TCRbeta library was prepared. TCRdb fed the PCR reads into MiXCR, producing one record per CDR3 protein. This table holds some 300,000 distinct CDR3 sequences, approximately 10% found once. The specimen comprised PBMCs from the stem cell graft donor, sampled from the stem cell graft. All receptors derive from a human donor who donated a stem cell graft to a child with acute lymphoblastic leukemia.

In this sample, this clonotype turned up a few times. The V and J genes are TRBV20-1 and TRBJ2-1, with D possibly matching TRBD2 (5 bases). Trimming removed 0 bases from V and 3 bases from J, with 12 bases in between. The CDR3 has 15 residues. Looked up from germline, CDR1 is DFQATT and CDR2 is SNEGSKA (reference sequence). The CDR3 spells CSAREVRGNYNEQFF. The CDR3, as DNA: TGCAGTGCTAGAGAGGTACGAGGGAACTACAATGAGCAGTTCTTC.

This clonotype was counted a few times. The J gene is TRBJ1-4, the V gene TRBV20-1; D call uncertain. V gave up 1 base and J gave up 5 bases, with 26 bases separating them. Germline CDR1 DFQATT, CDR2 SNEGSKA (reference sequence). The CDR3 runs to 19 residues. DNA for the CDR3: TGCAGTGCTAGAGGGACGATAGGCAGGCCATTAGACCAGAATGAAAAACTGTTTTTT. Translated, it gives CSARGTIGRPLDQNEKLFF.

This clonotype has a handful of counts. This chain uses TRBV5-6 with TRBJ1-4; weak D call: TRBD1 (6 bases). The CDR3 totals 14 residues. The V gene lost 5 bases and the J gene lost 6 bases, with 14 bases spanning the gap. Germline CDR1 SGHDT, CDR2 YYEEEE. The CDR3 loop reads CASRNRAQHEKLFF. As DNA, the CDR3 is TGTGCCAGCAGGAACAGGGCCCAACATGAAAAACTGTTTTTT. The variable domain in full, with the rest retrieved from reference TRBV5-6 and TRBJ1-4, is DAGVTQSPTHLIKTRGQQVTLRCSPKSGHDTVSWYQQALGQGPQFIFQYYEEEERQRGNFPDRFSGHQFPNYSSELNVNALLLGDSALYLCASRNRAQHEKLFFGSGTQLSVL.

J is TRBJ1-4 and V is TRBV27, with a tentative D call TRBD1 (6 bases). The germline V gene encodes CDR1 MNHEY and CDR2 SMNVEV (reference sequence). The germline V and J ends were trimmed by 3 bases and 8 bases, with 31 bases remaining between them. This CDR3 comprises 20 residues. The CDR3 DNA is TGTGCCAGCAGTTTGCCGTTTCCCGGGGGGGGCGCAGGTCGGGGCGAAAAACTGTTTTTT. Its protein is CASSLPFPGGGAGRGEKLFF. Looking up the rest from reference TRBV27 and TRBJ1-4 gives the full variable domain: EAQVTQNPRYLITVTGKKLTVTCSQNMNHEYMSWYRQDPGLGLRQIYYSMNVEVTDKGDVPEGYKVSRKEKRNFPLILESPSPNQTSLYFCASSLPFPGGGAGRGEKLFFGSGTQLSVL.

V usage is TRBV4-3 and J usage is TRBJ2-1; the D gene is possibly TRBD1 (6 bases). The CDR3 is 14 residues long. Germline CDR1 LGHNA, CDR2 YSLEER. V dropped 0 bases and J dropped 4 bases, with 7 bases sitting between them. The CDR3 region is CASSQDGTYNEQFF. For the CDR3, the DNA is TGCGCCAGCAGCCAAGATGGGACATACAATGAGCAGTTCTTC.